Each of the 32 T cell receptor beta chains below was sequenced from the same sample in a study of patients and donors after allogeneic stem cell transplantation. TCRdb reanalysed the RT-PCR reads using MiXCR and keeps one entry per CDR3 protein. The repertoire has about 16,000 distinct CDR3 sequences, approximately 25% of them found once; the top ten carry about 35%. The specimen sequenced was blood, either unsorted or a sorted T cell fraction (not recorded which). These receptors came from a human donor who was either an allogeneic HSCT recipient or a stem cell or donor lymphocyte infusion donor (not recorded which). It is not recorded whose cells these are; they may come from a transplant donor.

The chain couples TRBV7-9 to TRBJ1-1; possible D gene TRBD1, 5 bases. This CDR3 has 15 amino acids. The V gene lost 0 bases and the J gene lost 4 bases, with 12 bases spanning the gap. Germline CDR1 reads SEHNR; CDR2 reads FQNEAQ (reference sequence). The CDR3, as DNA: TGTGCCAGCAGCTTAGCGCTCGGGGCTGGCACTGAAGCTTTCTTT. Protein product: CASSLALGAGTEAFF.

In its sample, this clonotype was seen a few times. V gene TRBV7-2 combines with J gene TRBJ2-3; the match to TRBD2 covers 11 bases. CDR3 size: 16 residues. With 0 bases clipped from V and 5 bases from J, the junction kept 4 bases outside the gene matches. CDR1 SGHTA and CDR2 FQGNSA come from the germline V gene. The CDR3: CASSLAGTSGQDTQYF. The DNA of the CDR3 is TGTGCCAGCAGCTTAGCGGGGACTAGCGGTCAAGATACGCAGTATTTT.

This chain uses TRBV5-1 with TRBJ1-3, with 9 bases aligning to TRBD1. V lost 4 bases to trimming and J lost 3 bases; unmatched junction nucleotides: 5. There are 15 residues in the CDR3. The germline gives CDR1 SGHRS, CDR2 YFSETQ. CDR3 coding DNA: TGCGCCAGCAGCGGGACAGGGTCTTATGGAAACACCATATATTTT. As protein: CASSGTGSYGNTIYF.

The chain recombines TRBV4-3 with TRBJ1-1; D gene uncertain. Looked up from germline, CDR1 is LGHNA and CDR2 is YSLEER. This CDR3 is built from 15 residues. Trimming shortened V by 0 bases and J by 8 bases, and 16 bases separated the two germline ends. The CDR3 coding sequence is TGCGCCAGCAGCCAAGATGCCCTCGGCGCAGGCGAAGCTTTCTTT. This codes for CASSQDALGAGEAFF.

The rearrangement links TRBV5-1 to TRBJ1-2; 9 nucleotides agree with TRBD1. The CDR3 runs to 15 residues. V shed 3 bases, J shed 4 bases, and the junction held 7 bases outside the gene matches. CDR1 SGHRS and CDR2 YFSETQ come from the germline V gene. For the CDR3, the DNA is TGCGCCAGCAGCTCGGCGGGACAGGGAAGCTATGGCTACACCTTC. This codes for CASSSAGQGSYGYTF.

CDR3 sequence (DNA): TGTGCCATCAGTGCGAAGGGAAGGAATTCACCCCTCCACTTT. It is translated as CAISAKGRNSPLHF. The rearrangement uses TRBV10-3 and TRBJ1-6; D unclear. This CDR3 region has 14 residues. The germline V and J ends were trimmed by 4 bases and 7 bases, with 11 bases remaining between them. Germline CDR1 reads ENHRY; CDR2 reads SYGVKD.

J is TRBJ1-1 and V is TRBV27; D might be TRBD1 (6 bases). CDR1 MNHEY and CDR2 SMNVEV come from the germline V gene (reference sequence). This CDR3 comprises 14 residues. V lost 2 bases to trimming and J lost 7 bases, with 14 bases between them. The chain's CDR3 is CASSLGQGKGEAFF. The CDR3 DNA reads as TGTGCCAGCAGTTTAGGTCAGGGGAAGGGTGAAGCTTTCTTT.

The J gene is TRBJ1-6, the V gene TRBV12-3 or TRBV12-4; TRBD1 might be the D (5 bases). CDR3 length: 15 residues. The V end lost 4 bases, the J end lost 0 bases, and 7 bases lay between the germline ends. The CDR3 DNA is TGTGCCAGCAGTTCCCAGGGCTCCTATAATTCACCCCTCCACTTT. This translates into CASSSQGSYNSPLHF.

Many counts were recorded for this clonotype. The chain joins TRBV12-3 or TRBV12-4 to TRBJ1-4; 7 bases fit TRBD1. Trimming took 5 bases from V and 8 from J; bases not matched to a gene: 5. The CDR3 covers 13 residues. CDR3 nucleotides: TGTGCCAGCAGTCGACAGGGTCGGGAAAAACTGTTTTTT. Encoded protein: CASSRQGREKLFF.

This clonotype has a count of ten or more. The genes are TRBV5-1 and TRBJ1-1, with a possible D match to TRBD1 (6 bases). This CDR3 is 14 amino acids long. Germline-derived CDR1 and CDR2 are SGHRS and YFSETQ. V was cut by 1 base and J by 4 bases, with 11 bases left in between. The CDR3 region is CASSLLQGSTEAFF. CDR3 in DNA: TGCGCCAGCAGCTTGCTACAGGGTTCCACTGAAGCTTTCTTT.

The chain carries TRBV18 and TRBJ1-1; perhaps TRBD1 as D (5 bases). This CDR3 has 14 amino acids. The V gene lost 2 bases and the J gene lost 3 bases, with 10 bases spanning the gap. CDR1 and CDR2 from the germline V gene are KGHSH and LQKENI. DNA for the CDR3: TGTGCCAGCTCACCAGTGGGGGGTCACACTGAAGCTTTCTTT. Amino acid sequence: CASSPVGGHTEAFF.

This clonotype was observed a handful of times. V is TRBV3-1 and J is TRBJ1-2, with D tentatively TRBD1 (6 bases). Trimming took off 4 bases at V and 8 bases at J, with 17 bases between the two ends. Per the germline V gene, CDR1 is LGHDT and CDR2 is YNNKEL (reference sequence). CDR3 length equals 14 residues. DNA of the CDR3: TGTGCCAGCAGCCCTGAGGTGGGGGCGAGAGGCTACACCTTC. Its translation: CASSPEVGARGYTF.

The rearrangement uses TRBV7-9 and TRBJ1-2; D is unresolved. V was cut by 5 bases and J by 5 bases, with 15 bases left in between. This CDR3 has 14 amino acids. Germline V gene data show CDR1 as SEHNR and CDR2 as FQNEAQ (reference sequence). The CDR3 spells CASSATEVRYGYTF. The DNA of the CDR3 is TGTGCCAGCAGCGCTACGGAGGTTAGGTATGGCTACACCTTC.

This clonotype was counted only a few times. J is TRBJ1-5 and V is TRBV27, with a weak D call TRBD1 (6 bases). Trimming stripped 5 bases from V and 0 bases from J, with 11 bases between. The CDR3 spans 15 residues. Looked up from germline, CDR1 is MNHEY and CDR2 is SMNVEV (reference sequence). The CDR3 DNA reads as TGTGCCAGCAGTAAGGGGACACCTAGCAATCAGCCCCAGCATTTT. Translating it yields CASSKGTPSNQPQHF.

The rearrangement joins TRBV5-1 to TRBJ1-1; possibly TRBD1 for D (6 bases). V dropped 0 bases and J dropped 7 bases, with 13 bases sitting between them. Per germline, CDR1 SGHRS and CDR2 YFSETQ. The CDR3 covers 14 residues. The CDR3 DNA sequence: TGCGCCAGCAGCTTGGTCCGGGGGCTGAGTGAAGCTTTCTTT. Amino acids: CASSLVRGLSEAFF. Using reference TRBV5-1 and TRBJ1-1 for the parts outside the CDR3, the full variable domain is KAGVTQTPRYLIKTRGQQVTLSCSPISGHRSVSWYQQTPGQGLQFLFEYFSETQRNKGNFPGRFSGRQFSNSRSEMNVSTLELGDSALYLCASSLVRGLSEAFFGQGTRLTVV.

This chain joins TRBV9 and TRBJ1-1, with D unclear. V was shortened by 0 bases and J by 1 base, with 10 bases between the two germline ends. The CDR3 is 15 amino acids. Looked up from germline, CDR1 is SGDLS and CDR2 is YYNGEE. CDR3 nucleotides: TGTGCCAGCAGCGTAGGCGTCTCCCGGAACACTGAAGCTTTCTTT. It is translated as CASSVGVSRNTEAFF.

V usage is TRBV6-1 and J usage is TRBJ1-6, with a tentative D call TRBD1 (6 bases). In germline, CDR1 is MNHNS, CDR2 SASEGT. V was shortened by 7 bases and J by 0 bases, with 10 bases between the two germline ends. This CDR3 is built from 15 residues. The CDR3 bases are TGTGCCAGCAATTACAGGGTCTCCTATAATTCACCCCTCCACTTT. Translation gives CASNYRVSYNSPLHF.

The chain is built from TRBV12-3 or TRBV12-4 and TRBJ1-3; D not certain. Trimming took off 7 bases at V and 0 bases at J, with 10 bases between the two ends. The CDR3 runs to 14 residues. CDR3 sequence: CASTPEASGNTIYF. The CDR3 DNA follows: TGTGCCAGCACCCCGGAGGCCTCTGGAAACACCATATATTTT.

The chain combines TRBV20-1 with TRBJ1-5; perhaps TRBD1 as D (5 bases). This CDR3 spans 14 amino acids. V was shortened by 0 bases and J by 3 bases, with 9 bases between the two germline ends. CDR1 DFQATT and CDR2 SNEGSKA come from the germline V gene (reference sequence). The CDR3 is CSARDRQPNQPQHF. The CDR3, as DNA: TGCAGTGCTAGAGATCGACAGCCCAATCAGCCCCAGCATTTT.

The chain recombines TRBV25-1 with TRBJ2-5; D is unclear. Germline V gene sequence: CDR1 MGHDK, CDR2 SYGVNS. The CDR3 is made up of 15 amino acids. The germline V and J ends were trimmed by 1 base and 4 bases, with 13 bases remaining between them. The CDR3 sequence is CASSELSSPPETQYF. The DNA for the CDR3 is TGTGCCAGCAGTGAATTATCCAGTCCCCCAGAGACCCAGTACTTC.

The chain is built from TRBV11-2 and TRBJ1-3; D is undetermined. The germline V gene encodes CDR1 SGHAT and CDR2 FQNNGV. Trimming removed 2 bases at V and 0 bases at J, with 5 bases between. The CDR3 contains 14 residues. CDR3 DNA sequence: TGTGCCAGCAGCTTACGGGACTCTGGAAACACCATATATTTT. Its translation: CASSLRDSGNTIYF.

This clonotype was found a few times. The rearrangement uses TRBV7-2 and TRBJ1-2, with TRBD1 matching over 7 bases. Germline V lookup: CDR1 SGHTA, CDR2 FQGNSA. The CDR3 is 13 amino acids. J lost 2 bases, V lost 5 bases, and 2 bases had no gene match. Here the CDR3 DNA reads TGTGCCAGCAGCCCGGACAGGAACTATGGCTACACCTTC. This gives the protein CASSPDRNYGYTF.

This clonotype showed up just a few times. This chain's CDR3 is CASVFTGTPAHYGYTF. The CDR3 DNA follows: TGTGCCAGCGTTTTTACCGGGACACCGGCCCACTATGGCTACACCTTC. The chain is built from TRBV28 and TRBJ1-2; weak D call: TRBD1 (6 bases). The germline CDR1 and CDR2 sequences are MDHEN and SYDVKM. The CDR3 is 16 residues long. With 8 bases removed from V and 3 bases from J, the gap between germline ends came to 22 bases.

This clonotype has more than one count but fewer than ten. V is TRBV20-1 and J is TRBJ1-4, with a possible D match to TRBD1 (5 bases). The CDR3 sequence is 12 residues long. Deletions cut 7 bases from V and 4 bases from J, with 10 bases between. Germline CDR1 DFQATT, CDR2 SNEGSKA (reference sequence). CDR3 sequence (DNA): TGCAGTGTGGGGGGATTTAATGAAAAACTGTTTTTT. It encodes CSVGGFNEKLFF.

The rearrangement joins TRBV10-3 to TRBJ1-3; D remains ambiguous. This CDR3 is built from 15 residues. Germline V lookup: CDR1 ENHRY, CDR2 SYGVKD. Deletions cut 10 bases from V and 0 bases from J, with 16 bases between. The CDR3, as DNA: TGTGCCAGAGGAAAAGAAGGTCCCTCTGGAAACACCATATATTTT. Translation: CARGKEGPSGNTIYF.

The chain combines TRBV10-3 with TRBJ2-5; D remains ambiguous. Germline V gives CDR1 ENHRY, CDR2 SYGVKD. V was shortened by 1 base and J by 0 bases, with 6 bases between the two germline ends. The CDR3 totals 14 residues. CDR3 sequence (DNA): TGTGCCATCAGTGAGTTTAGCTACCAAGAGACCCAGTACTTC. It encodes CAISEFSYQETQYF.

Notes on this clonotype: One end of the junction does not line up with germline, which may come from a read error. This sequence joins TRBV7-3 and TRBJ1-1; D gene uncertain. The CDR3 length is 14 residues. Germline V gene sequence: CDR1 SGHTA, CDR2 FQGTGA. The CDR3 loop reads CAGSFGVMPTEAFF. DNA of the CDR3: TGTGCCGGCAGCTTTGGGGTCATGCCGACTGAAGCTTTCTTT. Using reference TRBV7-3 and TRBJ1-1 for the parts outside the CDR3, the full variable domain is GAGVSQTPSNKVTEKGKYVELRCDPISGHTALYWYRQSLGQGPEFLIYFQGTGAADDSGLPNDRFFAVRPEGSVSTLKIQRTERGDSAVYLCAGSFGVMPTEAFFGQGTRLTVV.

This clonotype was seen a handful of times. The rearrangement links TRBV3-1 to TRBJ1-5; a possible D gene is TRBD1 (5 bases). The germline gives CDR1 LGHDT, CDR2 YNNKEL (reference sequence). The CDR3 contains 13 residues. The V gene lost 4 bases and the J gene lost 7 bases, with 11 bases spanning the gap. In nucleotides, the CDR3 is TGTGCCAGCAGCCCATCAGGGTACCAGCCCCAGCATTTT. Its protein is CASSPSGYQPQHF.

The CDR3 nucleotides read TGTGCCAGCTCACCTTCGAGACCCCACGAGCAGTACTTC. Residues: CASSPSRPHEQYF. V usage is TRBV18 and J usage is TRBJ2-7; D call uncertain. The V gene's germline CDR1 is KGHSH and CDR2 LQKENI. With 3 bases removed from V and 5 bases from J, the gap between germline ends came to 11 bases. The CDR3 totals 13 residues.

This clonotype has more than one count but fewer than ten. The rearrangement uses TRBV29-1 and TRBJ1-1; maybe TRBD1 (5 bases). The germline V gene has CDR1 SQVTM and CDR2 ANQGSEA. The CDR3 totals 11 residues. The germline V and J ends were trimmed by 5 bases and 3 bases, with 7 bases remaining between them. In nucleotides, the CDR3 is TGCAGCGTTTGGGGGTACACTGAAGCTTTCTTT. This encodes CSVWGYTEAFF.

The sample holds many counts of this clonotype. The chain links TRBV4-3 to TRBJ1-6, with D possibly being TRBD1 (6 bases). This CDR3 contains 14 residues. Germline-derived CDR1 and CDR2 are LGHNA and YSLEER. The V end was cut by 4 bases, the J end by 10 bases, with 14 bases between. The chain's CDR3 is CASSLRLGGSPLHF. For the CDR3, the DNA is TGCGCCAGCAGCCTTCGACTAGGGGGGTCACCCCTCCACTTT.

V and J are TRBV5-1 and TRBJ1-2, with no clear D. The CDR3 has 13 residues. Trimming pared 2 bases from V and 6 bases from J, leaving 11 bases between. The germline gives CDR1 SGHRS, CDR2 YFSETQ. CDR3 in amino acids: CASSFAGGNGYTF. Here the CDR3 DNA reads TGCGCCAGCAGCTTTGCCGGCGGGAATGGCTACACCTTC.